The 8 T cell receptor beta chains listed next were all sequenced from one sample in a study of T cell responses to AZD1222 COVID-19 vaccine. Here immunoSEQ multiplex PCR was the method, and the copy in TCRdb shows in-frame clones only, minus some. Here the sample spans approximately 100,000 clones, 85% to 90% being singletons. The source was peripheral blood, collected 28 days after the second AZD1222 dose. The receptors originated from an adult who received the AZD1222 COVID-19 vaccine.

The gene calls are TRBV9 and TRBJ1-6; 7 nucleotides align to TRBD1. The CDR3 totals 14 residues. Germline CDR1 and CDR2: SGDLS and YYNGEE. Losses at the gene ends were 3 bases for V and 9 bases for J; bases not matched to a gene: 6. The CDR3 loop reads CASSAGTVLSPLHF. DNA for the CDR3: TGTGCCAGCAGCGCGGGGACAGTTCTTTCACCCCTCCACTTT.

The gene calls are TRBV6-5 and TRBJ1-6; no reliable D call. There are 13 residues in the CDR3. V lost 4 bases, J lost 8 bases, and 9 bases lay in between. Germline V gene lookup returns CDR1 MNHEY and CDR2 SVGAGI. The DNA of the CDR3 is TGTGCCAGCAGTTCCCAGTCATATTCACCCCTCCACTTT. Translating it yields CASSSQSYSPLHF.

In this sample, this clone is medium-sized. This chain links TRBV7-9 with TRBJ1-3; D is ambiguous. V gave up 4 bases and J gave up 2 bases, with 15 bases separating them. Per the germline V gene, CDR1 is SEHNR and CDR2 is FQNEAQ (reference sequence). The CDR3 contains 16 residues. In nucleotides, the CDR3 is TGTGCCAGCAGCTCCGTTCCTGGGAGAACTGGAAACACCATATATTTT. Encoded protein: CASSSVPGRTGNTIYF.

The V call is TRBV23-1, the J call TRBJ2-7, with 10 bases lining up with TRBD1. TRBV23-1 is an ORF; its function is uncertain. V gave up 1 base and J gave up 2 bases; unmatched junction bases: 5. CDR3 length: 16 residues. CDR3 sequence reads: CASSQLGQGITYEQYF. CDR3 DNA sequence: TGCGCCAGCAGTCAATTGGGACAGGGGATAACCTACGAGCAGTACTTC.

This chain connects TRBV18 to TRBJ1-5; D is undetermined. CDR1 and CDR2 (germline): KGHSH, LQKENI. Trimming pared 1 base from V and 2 bases from J, leaving 9 bases between. The CDR3 extends over 15 amino acids. CDR3 in DNA: TGTGCCAGCTCACCACGAGGATTTGGCAATCAGCCCCAGCATTTT. Protein sequence: CASSPRGFGNQPQHF.

The genes are TRBV6-5 and TRBJ1-6, with TRBD1 matching 9 bases. After removal of 8 bases from V and 5 bases from J, the junction contained 1 base not matched to a gene. Germline V gene lookup returns CDR1 MNHEY and CDR2 SVGAGI. CDR3 length: 13 amino acids. This CDR3 is CASGDRDNSPLHF. CDR3 sequence (DNA): TGTGCCAGCGGGGACAGGGATAATTCACCCCTCCACTTT.

This chain uses TRBV7-2 with TRBJ2-7; a weak D match, TRBD2 (6 bases). The CDR3 consists of 13 residues. CDR1 is SGHTA, CDR2 FQGNSA, per germline. The ends were cut back, 4 bases at V and 6 bases at J, with 13 bases in the middle. The CDR3 region is CASSSGGVGEQYF. CDR3 DNA sequence: TGTGCCAGCAGCTCCGGAGGGGTTGGCGAGCAGTACTTC. Full variable domain (outside the CDR3, taken from reference TRBV7-2 and TRBJ2-7): GAGVSQSPSNKVTEKGKDVELRCDPISGHTALYWYRQSLGQGLEFLIYFQGNSAPDKSGLPSDRFSAERTGGSVSTLTIQRTQQEDSAVYLCASSSGGVGEQYFGPGTRLTVT.

This clone has a single count. The J gene is TRBJ1-5, the V gene TRBV15; 8 nucleotides align to TRBD1. The CDR3 has 20 amino acids. Germline V gives CDR1 LNHNV, CDR2 YYDKDF (reference sequence). The ends lost 11 bases at V and 3 bases at J; junction bases unmatched: 27. The CDR3 nucleotides read TGTGCCCCCCGGGGAGGGGCCAGGGGGCTCGGTTTGGGTAACAATCAGCCCCAGCATTTT. It codes for CAPRGGARGLGLGNNQPQHF.